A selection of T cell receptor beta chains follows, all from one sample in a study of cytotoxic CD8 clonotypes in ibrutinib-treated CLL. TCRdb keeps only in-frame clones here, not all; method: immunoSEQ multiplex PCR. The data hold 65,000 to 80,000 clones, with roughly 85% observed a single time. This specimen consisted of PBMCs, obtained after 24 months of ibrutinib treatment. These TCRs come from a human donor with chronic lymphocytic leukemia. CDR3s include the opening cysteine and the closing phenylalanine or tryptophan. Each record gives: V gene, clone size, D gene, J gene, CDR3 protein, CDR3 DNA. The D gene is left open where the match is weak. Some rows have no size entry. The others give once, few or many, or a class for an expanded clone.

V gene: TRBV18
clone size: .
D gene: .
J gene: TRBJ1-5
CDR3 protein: CASSPVPIATNQPQHF
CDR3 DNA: TGTGCCAGCTCACCAGTACCTATAGCAACGAATCAGCCCCAGCATTTT

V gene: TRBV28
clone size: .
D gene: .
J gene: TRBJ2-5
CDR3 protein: CASIVSRGPGGTQYF
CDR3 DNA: TGTGCCAGCATCGTTTCCAGGGGCCCGGGGGGGACCCAGTACTTC

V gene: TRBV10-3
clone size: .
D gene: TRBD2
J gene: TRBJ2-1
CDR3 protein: CAISDSSGGVANEQFF
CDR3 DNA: TGTGCCATCAGTGACTCATCGGGGGGGGTCGCAAATGAGCAGTTCTTC

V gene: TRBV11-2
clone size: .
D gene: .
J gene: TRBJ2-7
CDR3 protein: CASSPLYEQYF
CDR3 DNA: TGTGCCAGCAGCCCGCTCTACGAGCAGTACTTC

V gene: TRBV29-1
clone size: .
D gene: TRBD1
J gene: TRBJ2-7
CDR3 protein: CSVEDETGGSSYEQYF
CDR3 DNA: TGCAGCGTTGAAGATGAAACAGGGGGTAGCTCCTACGAGCAGTACTTC

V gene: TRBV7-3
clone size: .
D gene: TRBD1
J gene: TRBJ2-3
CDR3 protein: CASSRGGAGTDTQYF
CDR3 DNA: TGTGCCAGCAGCCGAGGGGGCGCGGGCACAGATACGCAGTATTTT

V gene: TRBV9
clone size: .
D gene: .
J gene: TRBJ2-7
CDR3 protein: CASSIGIGVHEQYF
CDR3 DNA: TGTGCCAGCAGCATTGGGATAGGGGTCCACGAGCAGTACTTC

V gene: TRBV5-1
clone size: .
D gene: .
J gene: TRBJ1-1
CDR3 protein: CASSLAEGDTEAFF
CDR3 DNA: TGCGCCAGCAGCTTGGCCGAGGGAGACACTGAAGCTTTCTTT

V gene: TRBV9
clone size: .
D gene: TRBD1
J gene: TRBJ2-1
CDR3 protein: CASSDGTGRNEQFF
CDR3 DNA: TGTGCCAGCAGCGATGGGACAGGCAGGAATGAGCAGTTCTTC

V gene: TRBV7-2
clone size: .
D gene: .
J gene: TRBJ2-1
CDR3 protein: CASSLERNEQFF
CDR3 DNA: TGTGCCAGCAGCTTAGAGAGGAATGAGCAGTTCTTC

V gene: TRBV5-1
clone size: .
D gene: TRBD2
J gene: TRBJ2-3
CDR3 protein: CASSFPSGSSTDTQYF
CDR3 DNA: TGCGCCAGCAGCTTCCCTAGCGGGAGTAGCACAGATACGCAGTATTTT

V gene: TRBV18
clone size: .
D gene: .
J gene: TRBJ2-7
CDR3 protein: CASSPLTSGRAAYEQYF
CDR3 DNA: TGTGCCAGCTCACCGCTGACCTCAGGAAGGGCTGCCTACGAGCAGTACTTC

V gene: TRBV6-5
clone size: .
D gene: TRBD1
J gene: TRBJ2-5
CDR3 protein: CASSRGQGTETQYF
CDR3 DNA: TGTGCCAGCAGCCGGGGACAGGGGACGGAGACCCAGTACTTC

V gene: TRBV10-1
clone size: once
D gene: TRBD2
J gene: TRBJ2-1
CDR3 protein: CASSDLGAGGYNEQFF
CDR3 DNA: TGCGCCAGCAGTGACTTAGGAGCGGGAGGATACAATGAGCAGTTCTTC

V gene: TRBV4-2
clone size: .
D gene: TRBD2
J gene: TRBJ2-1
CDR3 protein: CASSFSGRDYNEQFF
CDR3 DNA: TGTGCCAGCAGCTTTAGCGGGAGGGATTACAATGAGCAGTTCTTC

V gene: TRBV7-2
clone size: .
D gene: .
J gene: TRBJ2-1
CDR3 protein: CASSLGGEGLVQFF
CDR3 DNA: TGTGCCAGCAGCTTAGGTGGGGAAGGTCTGGTCCAGTTCTTC

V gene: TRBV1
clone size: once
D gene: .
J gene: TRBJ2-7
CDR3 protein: CTSSQDTFGACQPLSYEQYF
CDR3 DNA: TGCACCAGCAGCCAAGATACCTTCGGGGCGTGCCAACCCCTCTCCTACGAGCAGTACTTC

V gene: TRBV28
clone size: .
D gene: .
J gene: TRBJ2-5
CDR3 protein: CASSLSVPGARGETQYF
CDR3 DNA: TGTGCCAGCAGTTTATCAGTCCCTGGGGCTAGGGGGGAGACCCAGTACTTC

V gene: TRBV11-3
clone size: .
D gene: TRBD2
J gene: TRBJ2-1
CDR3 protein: CASSYAVGLGNNEQFF
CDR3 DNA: TGTGCCAGCAGCTACGCCGTGGGACTAGGGAACAATGAGCAGTTCTTC

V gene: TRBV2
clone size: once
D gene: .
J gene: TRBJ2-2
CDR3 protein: CASSETSYNTGELFF
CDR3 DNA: TGTGCCAGCAGTGAAACTAGCTATAACACCGGGGAGCTGTTTTTT

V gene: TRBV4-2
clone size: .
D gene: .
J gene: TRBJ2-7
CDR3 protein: CASSQGLLGTEYEQYF
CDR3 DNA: TGTGCCAGCAGCCAAGGGTTGCTAGGGACCGAGTACGAGCAGTACTTC

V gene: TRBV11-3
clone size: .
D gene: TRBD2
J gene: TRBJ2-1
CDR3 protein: CASSLAAGVGNEQFF
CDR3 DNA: TGTGCCAGCAGCTTAGCAGCGGGAGTGGGGAATGAGCAGTTCTTC

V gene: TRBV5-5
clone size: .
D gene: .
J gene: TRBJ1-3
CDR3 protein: CASSLVGGSGNTIYF
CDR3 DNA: TGTGCCAGCAGCTTGGTCGGAGGCTCTGGAAACACCATATATTTT

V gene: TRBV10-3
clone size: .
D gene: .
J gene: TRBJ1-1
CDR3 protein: CAISGPGRARRSEAFF
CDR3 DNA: TGTGCCATCAGTGGTCCGGGACGCGCAAGGCGGTCTGAAGCTTTCTTT

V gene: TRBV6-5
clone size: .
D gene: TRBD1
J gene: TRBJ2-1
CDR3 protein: CASSRAGTGDNEQFF
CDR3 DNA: TGTGCCAGCAGTCGAGCCGGGACAGGGGACAATGAGCAGTTCTTC

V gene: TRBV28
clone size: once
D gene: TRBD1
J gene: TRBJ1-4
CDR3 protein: CASSVTQGAWEKLFF
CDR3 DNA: TGTGCCAGCAGTGTCACACAGGGGGCGTGGGAAAAACTGTTTTTT

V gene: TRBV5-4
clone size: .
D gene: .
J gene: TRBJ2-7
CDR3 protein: CASSGWDSTYEQYF
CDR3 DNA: TGTGCCAGCAGCGGATGGGACTCAACCTACGAGCAGTACTTC

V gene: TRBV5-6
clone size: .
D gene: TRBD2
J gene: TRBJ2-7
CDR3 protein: CASSLRAGVIYEQYF
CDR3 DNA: TGTGCCAGCAGCTTGAGAGCGGGAGTTATATACGAGCAGTACTTC